This TCR beta chain was retrieved from a study of technical replicates of blood from four donors. Profiling relied on immunoSEQ multiplex PCR, and the TCRdb table lists in-frame clones only, not all of them. Of 85,000 to 100,000 clones in the sample, approximately 95% are singletons; the top ten hold 0.23%. The source is a human donor in good health. Sequences were obtained from T cells isolated from PBMCs.

The CDR3 coding sequence is TGCGCCAGCAGCTTTGGGGAGGGTCGCGAGCAGTACTTC. Its protein product is CASSFGEGREQYF. V is TRBV5-1 and J is TRBJ2-7, with 7 bases lining up with TRBD2. The CDR3 runs 13 residues. Germline V CDR1 and CDR2: SGHRS, YFSETQ. V lost 2 bases, J lost 6 bases, and 5 bases stayed unmatched.